This T cell receptor beta chain emerged from a study of T cell responses to AZD1222 COVID-19 vaccine. Notes on this clone: Its antigen is unknown.

TCRdb's copy holds only in-frame clones and misses some; the assay was immunoSEQ multiplex PCR. The sample consists of some 92,000 clones, roughly nine tenths of them appearing once. The V end was cut by 1 base, the J end by 0 bases, with 13 bases between. The CDR3 has 17 amino acids. Germline V gene data show CDR1 as SGHTA and CDR2 as FQGNSA. Study results and caveats: Repertoires were collected only later (after the peak T cell response had occurred).

Sequenced here: peripheral blood, sampled on day 0 of AZD1222 vaccination. The sequence was collected from an adult in good health. This chain links TRBV7-2 with TRBJ2-4; D is uncertain. CDR3 sequence: CASSLVPSLLAKNIQYF. The CDR3 DNA reads as TGTGCCAGCAGCTTAGTCCCCTCCCTCCTAGCCAAAAACATTCAGTACTTC.